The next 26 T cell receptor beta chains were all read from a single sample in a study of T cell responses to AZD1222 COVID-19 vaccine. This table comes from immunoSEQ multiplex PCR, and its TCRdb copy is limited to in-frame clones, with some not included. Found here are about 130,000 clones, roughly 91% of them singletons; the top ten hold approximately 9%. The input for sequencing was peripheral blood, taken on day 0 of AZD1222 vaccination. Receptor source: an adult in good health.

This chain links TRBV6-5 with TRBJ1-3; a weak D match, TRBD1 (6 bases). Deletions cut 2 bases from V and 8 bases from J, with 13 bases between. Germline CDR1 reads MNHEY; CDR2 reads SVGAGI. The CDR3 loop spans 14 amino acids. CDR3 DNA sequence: TGTGCCAGCAGTTACGGGCAGGGGTCGGACACCATATATTTT. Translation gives CASSYGQGSDTIYF.

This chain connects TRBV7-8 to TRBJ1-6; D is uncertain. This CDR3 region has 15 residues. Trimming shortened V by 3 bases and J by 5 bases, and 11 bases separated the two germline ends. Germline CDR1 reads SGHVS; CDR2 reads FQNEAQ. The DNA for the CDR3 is TGTGCCAGCAGCTTGATATCGAGTAATAATTCACCCCTCCACTTT. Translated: CASSLISSNNSPLHF.

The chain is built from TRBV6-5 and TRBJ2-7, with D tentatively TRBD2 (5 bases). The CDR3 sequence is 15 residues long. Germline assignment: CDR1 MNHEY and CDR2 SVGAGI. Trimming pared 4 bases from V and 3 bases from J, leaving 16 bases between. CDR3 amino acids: CASSSPVLGVYEQYF. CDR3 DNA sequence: TGTGCCAGCAGTTCCCCAGTTTTGGGAGTCTACGAGCAGTACTTC.

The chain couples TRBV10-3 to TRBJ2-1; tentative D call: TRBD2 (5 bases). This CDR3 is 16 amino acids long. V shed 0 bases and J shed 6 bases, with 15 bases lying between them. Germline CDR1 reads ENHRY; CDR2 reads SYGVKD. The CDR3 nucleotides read TGTGCCATCAGTGAGTCAGGGCTAGCATACGTCAATGAGCAGTTCTTC. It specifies CAISESGLAYVNEQFF.

CDR3 nucleotides: TGTGCCAGCAGCAGACCTTCGACAGGGACTAATTCACCCCTCCACTTT. This codes for CASSRPSTGTNSPLHF. The chain uses TRBV27 and TRBJ1-6; 7 bases agree with TRBD1. J lost 6 bases, V lost 6 bases, and 11 bases had no gene match. Germline CDR1 reads MNHEY; CDR2 reads SMNVEV (reference sequence). The CDR3 has 16 residues.

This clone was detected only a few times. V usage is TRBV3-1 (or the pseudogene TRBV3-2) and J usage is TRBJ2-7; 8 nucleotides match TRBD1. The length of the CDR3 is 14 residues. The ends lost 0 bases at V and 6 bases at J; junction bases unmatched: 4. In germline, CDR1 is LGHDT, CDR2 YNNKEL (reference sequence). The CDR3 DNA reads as TGTGCCAGCAGCCAAGAGGGACAGGTAGGCGAGCAGTACTTC. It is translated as CASSQEGQVGEQYF.

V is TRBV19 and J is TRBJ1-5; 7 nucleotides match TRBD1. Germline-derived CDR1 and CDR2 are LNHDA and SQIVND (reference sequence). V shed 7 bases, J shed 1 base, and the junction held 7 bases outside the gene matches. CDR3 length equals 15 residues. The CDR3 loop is CASIPDRASNQPQHF. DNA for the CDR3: TGTGCCAGTATACCCGACAGGGCGAGCAATCAGCCCCAGCATTTT.

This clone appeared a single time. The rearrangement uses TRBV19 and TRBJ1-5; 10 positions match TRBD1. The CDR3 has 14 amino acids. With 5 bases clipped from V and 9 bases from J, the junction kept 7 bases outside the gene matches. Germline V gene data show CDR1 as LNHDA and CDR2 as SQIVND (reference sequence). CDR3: CASSWGTGAMPQHF. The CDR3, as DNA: TGTGCCAGTAGTTGGGGGACAGGGGCCATGCCCCAGCATTTT.

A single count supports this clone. The CDR3 is CASSLRQDSGYTF. CDR3 nucleotides: TGTGCCAGCAGTTTAAGGCAGGACTCAGGCTACACCTTC. The gene calls are TRBV28 and TRBJ1-2, with D unresolved. Germline V gene sequence: CDR1 MDHEN, CDR2 SYDVKM. CDR3 length: 13 residues. The V gene lost 2 bases and the J gene lost 8 bases, with 12 bases spanning the gap.

For the CDR3, the DNA is TGTGCCAGCAGCTTAAATCCGACTAGCGGGGGGGGTAATACGCAGTATTTT. This codes for CASSLNPTSGGGNTQYF. The rearrangement joins TRBV11-2 to TRBJ2-3; 14 nucleotides match TRBD2. This CDR3 contains 17 residues. Germline values: CDR1 SGHAT, CDR2 FQNNGV. The junction had 8 bases not matched to a gene; V was cut back by 2 bases and J by 7 bases.

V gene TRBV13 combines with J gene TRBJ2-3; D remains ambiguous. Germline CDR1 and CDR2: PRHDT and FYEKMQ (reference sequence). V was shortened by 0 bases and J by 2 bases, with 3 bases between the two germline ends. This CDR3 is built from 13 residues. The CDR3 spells CASSLGHTDTQYF. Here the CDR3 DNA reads TGTGCCAGCAGCTTAGGGCACACAGATACGCAGTATTTT.

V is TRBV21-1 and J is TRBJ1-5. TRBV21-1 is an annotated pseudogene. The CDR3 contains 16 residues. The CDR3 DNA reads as TGTGCCAGCAGCAAACGGGGTAGGGCCCTCAATCAGCCCCAGCATTTT. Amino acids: CASSKRGRALNQPQHF.

CDR3 coding DNA: TGTGCCAGCAGCCACCCGACAGCTGCCTATGGCTACACCTTC. Translation gives CASSHPTAAYGYTF. The chain is built from TRBV11-2 and TRBJ1-2, with D possibly being TRBD1 (5 bases). The CDR3 is 14 amino acids. CDR1 SGHAT and CDR2 FQNNGV come from the germline V gene. Between the trimmed V and J ends, which lost 5 bases and 4 bases, there was a span of 14 bases.

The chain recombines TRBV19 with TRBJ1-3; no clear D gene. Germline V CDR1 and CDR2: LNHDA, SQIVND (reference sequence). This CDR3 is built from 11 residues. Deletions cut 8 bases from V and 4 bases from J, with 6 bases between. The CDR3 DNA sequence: TGTGCCAGTGACCGGGGAAACACCATATATTTT. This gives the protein CASDRGNTIYF. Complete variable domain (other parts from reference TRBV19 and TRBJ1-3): DGGITQSPKYLFRKEGQNVTLSCEQNLNHDAMYWYRQDPGQGLRLIYYSQIVNDFQKGDIAEGYSVSREKKESFPLTVTSAQKNPTAFYLCASDRGNTIYFGEGSWLTVV.

CDR3 bases: TGTGCCTGGAGCAGGGGGCTTAGGACTGAAGCTTTCTTT. As protein: CAWSRGLRTEAFF. This chain joins TRBV30 and TRBJ1-1, with 8 nucleotides matching TRBD1. The CDR3 sequence is 13 residues long. Trimming removed 3 bases from V and 5 bases from J; junction bases left unmatched: 5. The germline V gene has CDR1 GTSNPN and CDR2 SVGIG (reference sequence).

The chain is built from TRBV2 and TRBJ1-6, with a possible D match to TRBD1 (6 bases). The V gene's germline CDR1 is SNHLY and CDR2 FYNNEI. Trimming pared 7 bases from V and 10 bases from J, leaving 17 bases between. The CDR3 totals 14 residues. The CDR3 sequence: CASNLEQGRSPLHF. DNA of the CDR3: TGTGCCAGCAATCTAGAACAGGGAAGGTCACCCCTCCACTTT.

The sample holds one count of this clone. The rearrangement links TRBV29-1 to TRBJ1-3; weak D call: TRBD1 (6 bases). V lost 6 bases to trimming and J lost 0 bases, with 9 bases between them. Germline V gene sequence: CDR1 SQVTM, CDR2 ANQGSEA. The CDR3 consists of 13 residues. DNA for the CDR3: TGCAGCGTCGGACAGCTCTCTGGAAACACCATATATTTT. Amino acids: CSVGQLSGNTIYF.

Here the CDR3 reads CASSLSGLLNTGELFF. The CDR3 DNA is TGTGCCAGCAGCTTAAGTGGGCTCCTGAACACCGGGGAGCTGTTTTTT. This chain links TRBV7-2 with TRBJ2-2; no reliable D call. CDR1 is SGHTA and CDR2 is FQGNSA in the germline V gene. Trimming stripped 2 bases from V and 1 base from J, with 11 bases between. The CDR3 totals 16 residues.

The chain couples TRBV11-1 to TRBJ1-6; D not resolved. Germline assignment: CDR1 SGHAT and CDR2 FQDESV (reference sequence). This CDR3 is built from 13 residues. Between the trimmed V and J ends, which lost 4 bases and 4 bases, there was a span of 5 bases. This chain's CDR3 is CASSYTYNSPLHF. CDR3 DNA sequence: TGTGCCAGCAGCTATACGTATAATTCACCCCTCCACTTT.

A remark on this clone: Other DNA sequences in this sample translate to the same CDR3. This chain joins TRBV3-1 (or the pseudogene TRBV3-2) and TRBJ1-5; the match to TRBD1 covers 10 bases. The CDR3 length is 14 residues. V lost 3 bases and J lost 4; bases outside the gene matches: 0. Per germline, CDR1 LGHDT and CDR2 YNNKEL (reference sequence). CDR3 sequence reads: CASSQGQGNQPQHF. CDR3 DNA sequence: TGTGCCAGCAGCCAGGGACAGGGGAATCAGCCCCAGCATTTT.

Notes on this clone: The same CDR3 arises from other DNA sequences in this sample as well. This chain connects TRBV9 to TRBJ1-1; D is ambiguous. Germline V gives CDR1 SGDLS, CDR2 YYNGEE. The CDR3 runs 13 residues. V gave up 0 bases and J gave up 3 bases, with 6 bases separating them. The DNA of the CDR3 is TGTGCCAGCAGCGTAGCGGGATACACTGAAGCTTTCTTT. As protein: CASSVAGYTEAFF. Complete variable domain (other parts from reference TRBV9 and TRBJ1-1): DSGVTQTPKHLITATGQRVTLRCSPRSGDLSVYWYQQSLDQGLQFLIQYYNGEERAKGNILERFSAQQFPDLHSELNLSSLELGDSALYFCASSVAGYTEAFFGQGTRLTVV.

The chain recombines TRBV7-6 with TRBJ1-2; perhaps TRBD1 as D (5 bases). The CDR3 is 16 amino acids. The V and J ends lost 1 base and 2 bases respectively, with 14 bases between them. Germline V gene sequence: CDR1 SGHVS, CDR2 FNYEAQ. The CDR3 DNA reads TGTGCCAGCAGCTTAGATGTGGCAGGGCACAACTATGGCTACACCTTC. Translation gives CASSLDVAGHNYGYTF.

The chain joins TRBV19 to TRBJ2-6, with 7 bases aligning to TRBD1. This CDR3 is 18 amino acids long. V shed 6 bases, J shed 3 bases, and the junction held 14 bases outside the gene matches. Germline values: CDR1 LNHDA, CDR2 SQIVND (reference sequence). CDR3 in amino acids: CASRPTDRALGGANVLTF. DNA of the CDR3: TGTGCCAGTAGACCGACCGACAGGGCCCTAGGTGGGGCCAACGTCCTGACTTTC.

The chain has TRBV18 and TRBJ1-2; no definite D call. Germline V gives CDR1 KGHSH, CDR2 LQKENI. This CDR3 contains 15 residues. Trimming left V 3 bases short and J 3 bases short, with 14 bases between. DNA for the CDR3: TGTGCCAGCTCACCCACCTTCAGTTCGGACTATGGCTACACCTTC. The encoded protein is CASSPTFSSDYGYTF.

CDR3: CASSLRSGAEADTQYF. DNA of the CDR3: TGTGCCAGCAGCTTACGGAGCGGGGCGGAGGCAGATACGCAGTATTTT. The chain links TRBV7-9 to TRBJ2-3, with 7 bases identical to TRBD2. This CDR3 contains 16 residues. Trimming cost V 2 bases and J 4 bases; bases outside gene matches: 9. The germline V gene has CDR1 SEHNR and CDR2 FQNEAQ (reference sequence).

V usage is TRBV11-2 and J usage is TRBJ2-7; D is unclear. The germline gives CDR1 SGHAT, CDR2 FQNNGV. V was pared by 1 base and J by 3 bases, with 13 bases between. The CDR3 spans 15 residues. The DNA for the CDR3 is TGTGCCAGCAGCTTAGCCTATGGTCCGAACTACGAGCAGTACTTC. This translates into CASSLAYGPNYEQYF.